The T cell receptor (beta chain) under discussion was sequenced for a study of T cell repertoires in cytomegalovirus infection. Overall study context: CMV infection together with matching HLA type was indicated by public TCR beta signatures. Study-wide results and limits: HLA-C-restricted CMV-specific TCR beta clonotypes were dominant in the ex vivo response.

Germline assignment: CDR1 MNHEY and CDR2 SVGEGT. V gave up 6 bases and J gave up 7 bases; unmatched junction bases: 5. This CDR3 contains 14 residues. As for this clonotype: What it recognizes is unknown.

TCRdb reanalysed the reads using MiXCR and keeps one entry per CDR3 protein. Among some 700,000 distinct CDR3 sequences listed, roughly 36% were seen once. The material sequenced was PBMCs. The chain has TRBV6-2 or TRBV6-3 and TRBJ2-3; 12 bases match TRBD2. The TCR sequence derives from a human donor in good health (CMV status not recorded). Some clones in this sample may be carry-over from other donors' samples. The CDR3 DNA is TGTGCCAGCAGCAGACTAGCGGGGGACCATACGCAGTATTTT. It encodes CASSRLAGDHTQYF.